This TCR beta chain is from a study of T cells expressing NK-cell markers. With UMIs, 5'RACE template switching was used to make TCR beta cDNA. After re-calling the 5' RACE reads, TCRdb lists one entry per CDR3 protein, DNA absent. This sample's table reports roughly 280,000 distinct CDR3 sequences. CDR1 and CDR2 from the germline V gene are SGDLS and YYNGEE. The CDR3 loop spans 13 amino acids. Study conclusions and caveats: NKG2C+ dominant clonotype frequencies in 5 or 6 donors were roughly 1.0-8% of CD8+ T cells.

Concerning this clonotype itself: Its antigen remains unknown.

This receptor was obtained from a man between 18 and 35 years old in good health. The sample was blood T cells: a sorted CD56 or NKG2C T cell subset, CD4+ or CD8+ T cells, or bulk PBMC T cells (not recorded which). The rearrangement joins TRBV9 to TRBJ2-5. This chain's CDR3 is CASSDGPKETQYF. Drawing the rest from reference TRBV9 and TRBJ2-5, the complete variable domain is DSGVTQTPKHLITATGQRVTLRCSPRSGDLSVYWYQQSLDQGLQFLIQYYNGEERAKGNILERFSAQQFPDLHSELNLSSLELGDSALYFCASSDGPKETQYFGPGTRLLVL.